This T cell receptor (beta chain) stems from a study of control samples from healthy donors and cancer patients. Produced via immunoSEQ multiplex PCR; TCRdb's table is partial and in-frame only. Among about 20,000 clones listed, more than 75% were seen once. CDR3 size: 14 residues. CDR1 and CDR2 from the germline V gene are SGHRS and YFSETQ. The V gene lost 0 bases and the J gene lost 5 bases, with 9 bases spanning the gap. Sequenced material: PBMCs. This receptor was obtained from a woman aged 55-69 years with head and neck cancer. The chain couples TRBV5-1 to TRBJ2-1; D gene ambiguous. The CDR3 DNA reads TGCGCCAGCAGCTTGGAGATTACCCACAATGAGCAGTTCTTC. This encodes CASSLEITHNEQFF.